This T cell receptor beta chain was identified in a study of control samples from healthy donors and cancer patients. Profiling relied on immunoSEQ multiplex PCR, and the TCRdb table lists in-frame clones only, not all of them. The sample lists tens of thousands of clones, approximately 94% occurring once. This CDR3 region has 14 residues. Between the trimmed V and J ends, which lost 4 bases and 5 bases, there was a span of 14 bases. Germline V gene lookup returns CDR1 SNHLY and CDR2 FYNNEI. The sample taken for sequencing was PBMCs. This sequence joins TRBV2 and TRBJ2-5, with TRBD1 as a possible D gene (6 bases). The sequence was obtained from a woman in her forties with lung cancer. CDR3 sequence reads: CASSGLGAGETQYF. For the CDR3, the DNA is TGTGCCAGCAGTGGGTTGGGGGCTGGCGAGACCCAGTACTTC.